This TCR beta chain was profiled in a study of CXCR3-negative and CXCR3-positive naive CD8 T cells. In the case of this clonotype: Its antigen is unknown.

The method, 5' RACE with UMI labels, was used to prepare the TRB cDNA libraries. TCRdb re-called the 5' RACE reads and shows each CDR3 protein once, DNA omitted. Its table lists roughly 50,000 distinct CDR3 sequences. Germline CDR1 is MDHEN and CDR2 is SYDVKM. The CDR3 extends over 14 amino acids. Study-wide findings and caveats: Diversity proved comparably high across both naive subsets and much lower in memory CD8+ cells.

J is TRBJ2-7 and V is TRBV28; the TCRdb D gene call, TRBD1, has no DNA to confirm it. The receptor comes from a human donor in good health. Some clones in this sample may be carry-over from other donors' samples. The sample taken for sequencing was memory CD8+ T cells from blood. CDR3 amino acids: CASQPGLGSYEQYF.